These T cell receptor beta chains were read from a single sample in a study of blood T cell repertoires in COVID-19. Repertoires were generated with immunoSEQ multiplex PCR, while TCRdb's copy carries only in-frame clones and drops some. The sample holds 340,000 or so clones, approximately 83% seen once. Input material: PBMCs or T cells enriched from blood (not recorded which). The origin of the receptors is a woman aged 40 to 55 with acute COVID-19. Both conserved end residues are part of each CDR3. Each record gives: D gene, clone size, V gene, J gene, CDR3 protein, CDR3 DNA. A D gene is named only where the DNA matches it firmly. The size of a clone is reported for some rows only, either as once, few or many, or as a class for expanded clones.

NA	NA	TRBV18	TRBJ1-3	CASSPDIISGNTIYF	TGTGCCAGCTCACCAGACATAATCTCTGGAAACACCATATATTTT
NA	NA	TRBV5-6	TRBJ1-4	CASSLGPTGLEEKLFF	TGTGCCAGCAGCTTAGGCCCCACAGGGTTGGAGGAAAAACTGTTTTTT
NA	NA	TRBV19	TRBJ1-4	CASLTVLATNEKLFF	TGTGCCAGTCTTACAGTCCTTGCAACTAATGAAAAACTGTTTTTT
TRBD1	NA	TRBV7-2	TRBJ1-2	CASSLERTGPLGGGYTF	TGTGCCAGCAGCTTAGAAAGGACAGGGCCCCTCGGGGGGGGCTACACCTTC
NA	once	TRBV10-3	TRBJ2-1	CATEDRVDEQFF	TGTGCCACCGAGGACAGAGTGGATGAGCAGTTCTTC
TRBD1	NA	TRBV9	TRBJ2-1	CVSSVVPGGRNEQFF	TGTGTCAGCAGCGTAGTTCCAGGGGGACGTAATGAGCAGTTCTTC
TRBD1	NA	TRBV5-1	TRBJ1-2	CASSHGTGGVGKDGYTF	TGCGCCAGCAGCCACGGGACAGGGGGCGTCGGAAAGGATGGCTACACCTTC
NA	NA	TRBV14	TRBJ2-1	CASSQTGFKFF	TGTGCCAGCAGCCAGACCGGGTTCAAGTTCTTC
TRBD1	NA	TRBV18	TRBJ2-1	CASSPSDRGRNEQFF	TGTGCCAGCTCACCCTCGGACAGGGGCCGCAATGAGCAGTTCTTC
NA	NA	TRBV19	TRBJ1-5	CASSPRGQLDNQPQHF	TGTGCCAGTAGTCCCAGAGGACAATTAGACAATCAGCCCCAGCATTTT
NA	once	TRBV5-5	TRBJ2-6	CASSLFRFSSGANVLTF	TGTGCCAGCAGCTTGTTTCGTTTCTCCTCTGGGGCCAACGTCCTGACTTTC
NA	NA	TRBV5-4	TRBJ1-1	CASSLESRAEAFF	TGTGCCAGCAGCTTGGAGTCGCGCGCTGAAGCTTTCTTT
NA	NA	TRBV5-8	TRBJ2-1	CASSPQSGGYNEQFF	TGTGCCAGCAGCCCCCAAAGCGGAGGGTACAATGAGCAGTTCTTC
TRBD1	NA	TRBV5-4	TRBJ1-6	CASSLSSGGGIRSPLHF	TGTGCCAGCAGCTTGTCTTCCGGAGGGGGCATCCGTTCACCCCTCCACTTT
NA	NA	TRBV7-2	TRBJ2-1	CASSISSGNNEQFF	TGTGCCAGCAGCATTAGTAGCGGAAACAATGAGCAGTTCTTC
TRBD1	NA	TRBV5-1	TRBJ1-1	CASSLTGGAEAFF	TGCGCCAGCAGCCTGACAGGGGGCGCGGAAGCTTTCTTT
TRBD1	NA	TRBV9	TRBJ1-4	CASSARDRANEKLFF	TGTGCCAGCAGCGCGAGGGACAGGGCTAATGAAAAACTGTTTTTT
TRBD2	few	TRBV6-5	TRBJ2-1	CASTSGRRGDNEQFF	TGTGCCAGCACGAGCGGGAGACGTGGTGACAATGAGCAGTTCTTC
TRBD1	NA	TRBV5-1	TRBJ1-6	CASRKASEGQRNNNSPLHF	TGCGCCAGCCGTAAAGCGTCAGAGGGACAGAGAAATAATAATTCACCCCTCCACTTT
NA	NA	TRBV7-3	TRBJ1-1	CASSLLGYTEAFF	TGTGCCAGCAGCTTACTCGGGTACACTGAAGCTTTCTTT
TRBD1	once	TRBV3-1/TRBV3-2	TRBJ2-1	CASSPRDRGFYNEQFF	TGTGCCAGCAGCCCCCGGGACAGGGGATTTTACAATGAGCAGTTCTTC
NA	NA	TRBV29-1	TRBJ1-2	CSVLGSGVGGYTF	TGCAGCGTCCTGGGGTCAGGGGTTGGTGGCTACACCTTC
NA	NA	TRBV7-3	TRBJ2-2	CASSLAGVNTGELFF	TGTGCCAGCAGCTTAGCCGGGGTAAACACCGGGGAGCTGTTTTTT
TRBD1	NA	TRBV10-3	TRBJ2-5	CAISRFGQGHGETQYF	TGTGCCATCAGCCGATTCGGACAGGGTCATGGAGAGACCCAGTACTTC
NA	once	TRBV20-1	TRBJ2-3	CSARREDTQYF	TGCAGTGCTAGGCGAGAAGATACGCAGTATTTT
TRBD1	once	TRBV7-2	TRBJ1-5	CASSSTGGGQPQHF	TGTGCCAGCAGCTCGACAGGGGGAGGCCAGCCCCAGCATTTT
NA	NA	TRBV12-3/TRBV12-4	TRBJ2-5	CASSPGSQETQYF	TGTGCCAGCAGCCCTGGGAGCCAAGAGACCCAGTACTTC
NA	few	TRBV6-5	TRBJ2-1	CASSLRVNEQFF	TGTGCCAGCAGCCTGCGAGTCAATGAGCAGTTCTTC
TRBD2	NA	TRBV5-5	TRBJ2-5	CASSDPSGGAPETQYF	TGTGCCAGCAGCGATCCTAGCGGGGGGGCCCCAGAGACCCAGTACTTC
TRBD1	few	TRBV6-2/TRBV6-3	TRBJ1-5	CASSSLWAGGMPQHF	TGTGCCAGCAGTTCCCTTTGGGCAGGGGGGATGCCCCAGCATTTT
TRBD2	NA	TRBV3-1/TRBV3-2	TRBJ2-7	CASSQGTSGRSKQYF	TGTGCCAGCAGCCAAGGAACTAGCGGGAGGAGTAAGCAGTACTTC
TRBD1	NA	TRBV18	TRBJ2-7	CASSPPGGDYEQYF	TGTGCCAGCTCACCCCCAGGGGGTGACTACGAGCAGTACTTC
TRBD1	NA	TRBV19	TRBJ1-2	CASRAPGQIFSGYTF	TGTGCCAGTAGGGCCCCGGGACAGATTTTCTCTGGCTACACCTTC
NA	NA	TRBV11-3	TRBJ1-1	CASSFQTNTEAFF	TGTGCCAGCAGCTTTCAGACAAACACTGAAGCTTTCTTT
TRBD1	NA	TRBV10-3	TRBJ1-3	CAINLSDRGLGNTIYF	TGTGCCATCAACCTCTCTGACAGGGGGCTTGGAAACACCATATATTTT
NA	NA	TRBV6-5	TRBJ2-7	CASLMSPTALYEQYF	TGTGCCAGCCTGATGAGCCCAACTGCCTTATACGAGCAGTACTTC
TRBD1	once	TRBV7-3	TRBJ1-2	CASSSRDRGRGYTF	TGTGCCAGCAGCTCCCGGGACAGGGGACGTGGCTACACCTTC
NA	NA	TRBV15	TRBJ1-4	CATRATNNEKLFF	TGTGCCACCAGGGCCACTAACAATGAAAAACTGTTTTTT
TRBD1	NA	TRBV28	TRBJ1-2	CASSTAGQGGTYYTF	TGTGCCAGCAGCACCGCGGGACAGGGAGGGACATACTACACCTTC
NA	few	TRBV29-1	TRBJ1-2	CSALPGGSNYGYTF	TGCAGCGCCCTACCCGGGGGGAGTAACTATGGCTACACCTTC
TRBD1	NA	TRBV27	TRBJ1-5	CASRSGGWSNQPQHF	TGTGCCAGCAGATCAGGGGGCTGGAGCAATCAGCCCCAGCATTTT
NA	NA	TRBV14	TRBJ1-3	CASSQADRMGGNTIYF	TGTGCCAGCAGCCAAGCCGACAGGATGGGTGGGAACACCATATATTTT
TRBD2	NA	TRBV4-2	TRBJ2-2	CASSQEASGSTGELFF	TGTGCCAGCAGCCAAGAGGCTAGCGGGAGTACGGGGGAGCTGTTTTTT
NA	once	TRBV4-1	TRBJ1-1	CASSTRQSEAFF	TGCGCCAGCAGCACCCGACAGTCTGAAGCTTTCTTT
NA	few	TRBV4-3	TRBJ1-4	CASSQVYETGPKLFF	TGCGCCAGCAGCCAAGTATACGAAACAGGTCCAAAACTGTTTTTT
TRBD2	NA	TRBV28	TRBJ2-5	CASSLLTSGMAETQYF	TGTGCCAGCAGTTTATTGACTAGCGGGATGGCAGAGACCCAGTACTTC
NA	NA	TRBV6-2/TRBV6-3	TRBJ2-1	CASSYGGTTYNEQFF	TGTGCCAGCAGTTACGGCGGGACCACCTACAATGAGCAGTTCTTC
NA	NA	TRBV6-5	TRBJ1-2	CASRSGTTNYGYTF	TGTGCCAGCAGATCCGGGACTACAAACTATGGCTACACCTTC
NA	NA	TRBV29-1	TRBJ1-1	CSVGSGAVTEAFF	TGCAGCGTTGGGTCAGGGGCGGTCACTGAAGCTTTCTTT
TRBD1	few	TRBV27	TRBJ1-2	CASSFRTGQGYTF	TGTGCCAGCAGTTTCCGGACAGGGCAAGGCTACACCTTC
NA	NA	TRBV3-1/TRBV3-2	TRBJ2-3	CASSPGTPGRPDTQYF	TGTGCCAGCAGCCCCGGGACACCTGGGCGTCCAGATACGCAGTATTTT
NA	NA	TRBV6-5	TRBJ1-4	CASRQVKNEKLFF	TGTGCCAGCAGACAGGTTAAGAATGAAAAACTGTTTTTT
TRBD1	NA	TRBV5-8	TRBJ2-3	CASSSRDRGTDTQYF	TGTGCCAGCAGCTCCCGGGACAGGGGCACAGATACGCAGTATTTT
NA	NA	TRBV7-9	TRBJ2-5	CASSSTDWYQETQYF	TGTGCCAGCAGCTCGACAGACTGGTACCAAGAGACCCAGTACTTC
TRBD1	NA	TRBV5-1	TRBJ2-2	CASSVQGRGTGELFF	TGCGCCAGCAGCGTACAGGGGCGCGGGACCGGGGAGCTGTTTTTT
TRBD1	NA	TRBV20-1	TRBJ1-1	CSATDPNRGEMNTEAFF	TGCAGTGCTACTGATCCGAACAGGGGGGAAATGAACACTGAAGCTTTCTTT